A selection of T cell receptor beta chains follows, all from one sample in a study of blood T cell repertoires in COVID-19. The repertoire was sequenced with immunoSEQ multiplex PCR; TCRdb's copy has only in-frame clones and lacks some. This sample has more than 150,000 clones, with about 88% found just once. Sequenced sample: PBMCs or T cells enriched from blood (not recorded which). These receptors originate from a woman between 50 and 59 years old who had recovered from COVID-19. Both conserved end residues are part of each CDR3. D genes are given only for firm matches. Clone size appears in some rows only: once, few, many, or a class for an expanded clone.

v_gene	abundance	j_gene	len	d_gene	CDR3aa	CDR3nt
TRBV19	once	TRBJ1-6	16	-	CASSIVPGPKNSPLHF	TGTGCCAGTAGTATAGTCCCAGGGCCGAAGAATTCACCCCTCCACTTT
TRBV19	-	TRBJ1-5	16	-	CASQGRRGEGIQPQHF	TGTGCCAGCCAGGGGAGACGGGGGGAAGGAATTCAGCCCCAGCATTTT
TRBV27	-	TRBJ1-4	15	TRBD1	CASSLQGAGREKLFF	TGTGCCAGCAGTTTACAGGGGGCAGGGAGGGAAAAACTGTTTTTT
TRBV5-1	-	TRBJ1-6	15	TRBD1	CASSLSTGDESPLHF	TGCGCCAGCAGCTTGTCGACAGGGGATGAATCACCCCTCCACTTT
TRBV29-1	-	TRBJ2-2	13	-	CSVVRSNTGELFF	TGCAGCGTTGTGCGGAGTAACACCGGGGAGCTGTTTTTT
TRBV28	few	TRBJ1-5	17	TRBD1	CASSFYRQGYSNQPQHF	TGTGCCAGCAGCTTCTACAGACAGGGGTATAGCAATCAGCCCCAGCATTTT
TRBV7-2	-	TRBJ2-3	15	TRBD2	CASSLGGGTTDTQYF	TGTGCCAGCAGCTTAGGCGGGGGGACCACAGATACGCAGTATTTT
TRBV7-2	-	TRBJ1-2	13	TRBD1	CASSPGQNYGYTF	TGTGCCAGCAGCCCGGGACAGAACTATGGCTACACCTTC
TRBV3-1/TRBV3-2	-	TRBJ1-2	16	TRBD1	CASSRGTGGAGYGYTF	TGTGCCAGCAGCCGGGGCACAGGGGGCGCGGGCTATGGCTACACCTTC
TRBV19	-	TRBJ1-1	16	-	CASSPEGAGRGTEAFF	TGTGCCAGTAGTCCCGAAGGGGCGGGGCGGGGCACTGAAGCTTTCTTT
TRBV5-1	-	TRBJ2-6	16	-	CASSPEGSSGANVLTF	TGCGCCAGCAGCCCGGAGGGGAGCTCTGGGGCCAACGTCCTGACTTTC
TRBV7-8	-	TRBJ2-7	14	-	CASSLQRLAYEQYF	TGTGCCAGCAGCTTACAGCGGCTTGCCTACGAGCAGTACTTC
TRBV11-2	-	TRBJ2-7	16	-	CASSLVASTGLYEQYF	TGTGCCAGCAGCTTAGTGGCGTCGACAGGTTTATACGAGCAGTACTTC
TRBV2	-	TRBJ2-5	11	-	CASSERETQYF	TGTGCCAGCAGTGAGCGGGAGACCCAGTACTTC
TRBV29-1	-	TRBJ1-2	14	-	CSVEDQPGGYGYTF	TGCAGCGTTGAAGATCAACCGGGGGGCTATGGCTACACCTTC
TRBV3-1/TRBV3-2	-	TRBJ2-5	13	-	CASSQLGPETQYF	TGTGCCAGCAGCCAACTGGGGCCAGAGACCCAGTACTTC
TRBV18	-	TRBJ1-1	15	TRBD1	CASSPPTGGSSEAFF	TGTGCCAGCTCACCACCGACAGGGGGCTCCTCTGAAGCTTTCTTT
TRBV5-6	-	TRBJ1-1	12	TRBD1	CASSFGQGEAFF	TGTGCCAGCAGCTTCGGACAGGGGGAAGCTTTCTTT
TRBV7-9	-	TRBJ1-1	16	TRBD1	CASRPFGQGRNTEAFF	TGTGCCAGCAGACCCTTTGGACAGGGGCGGAACACTGAAGCTTTCTTT
TRBV6-2/TRBV6-3	-	TRBJ2-7	14	-	CASTPWLQSYEQYF	TGTGCCAGCACCCCGTGGCTCCAGTCCTACGAGCAGTACTTC
TRBV11-2	-	TRBJ2-7	14	-	CASSPVGHSYEQYF	TGTGCCAGCAGCCCAGTGGGGCACTCCTACGAGCAGTACTTC
TRBV20-1	-	TRBJ1-4	15	-	CSASDLGSTNEKLFF	TGCAGTGCGAGTGATCTGGGCTCGACTAATGAAAAACTGTTTTTT
TRBV7-6	-	TRBJ1-6	15	-	CASSLGQGQDSPLHF	TGTGCCAGCAGCTTAGGTCAGGGGCAAGATTCACCCCTCCACTTT
TRBV2	-	TRBJ2-7	19	TRBD2	CASRITRGSLAGHTYEQYF	TGTGCCAGCAGGATAACCAGGGGATCGCTAGCGGGGCACACCTACGAGCAGTACTTC
TRBV29-1	-	TRBJ1-2	12	TRBD1	CSVAGGDYGYTF	TGCAGCGTGGCAGGGGGCGACTATGGCTACACCTTC
TRBV30	-	TRBJ1-5	13	-	CAWSVQDHQPQHF	TGTGCCTGGAGTGTACAGGACCATCAGCCCCAGCATTTT
TRBV4-1	once	TRBJ1-4	14	TRBD1	CASSPTGGIEKLFF	TGCGCCAGCAGCCCGACAGGGGGCATTGAAAAACTGTTTTTT
TRBV13	-	TRBJ1-4	15	-	CASSFSTLPNEKLFF	TGTGCCAGCAGCTTTTCGACTCTCCCTAATGAAAAACTGTTTTTT
TRBV5-8	-	TRBJ2-7	13	-	CASSWNRGGEQYF	TGTGCCAGCAGTTGGAACAGGGGGGGCGAGCAGTACTTC
TRBV5-1	-	TRBJ2-3	19	TRBD2	CASSWGLAGRIRSTDTQYF	TGCGCCAGCAGCTGGGGACTAGCGGGACGGATACGTAGCACAGATACGCAGTATTTT
TRBV6-5	-	TRBJ2-4	16	-	CASSYSETLAKNIQYF	TGTGCCAGCAGTTACTCTGAGACTCTAGCCAAAAACATTCAGTACTTC
TRBV28	-	TRBJ1-2	12	-	CASSLGSYGYTF	TGTGCCAGCAGTTTGGGGAGCTATGGCTACACCTTC
TRBV25-1	many	TRBJ2-5	16	-	CASSEYNRDLGETQYF	TGTGCCAGCAGTGAATATAACCGGGACTTGGGGGAGACCCAGTACTTC
TRBV25-1	-	TRBJ1-5	16	-	CASPEEESYSNQPQHF	TGTGCCAGCCCCGAGGAGGAGAGTTATAGCAATCAGCCCCAGCATTTT
TRBV7-2	-	TRBJ1-2	15	TRBD1	CASSLGDRVTRGYTF	TGTGCCAGCAGCTTAGGGGACAGGGTAACTCGTGGCTACACCTTC
TRBV27	-	TRBJ2-3	15	TRBD2	CATRLAGGFPDTQYF	TGTGCCACCCGACTAGCGGGAGGCTTTCCAGATACGCAGTATTTT
TRBV6-5	-	TRBJ2-7	11	TRBD1	CASSTGQGLYF	TGTGCCAGCAGTACCGGACAGGGGTTGTACTTC